Listed here is a single T cell receptor (beta chain). No antigen is known for it. This CDR3 is built from 15 residues. Germline CDR1 is SGHNT and CDR2 is YYREEE (reference sequence). Trimming stripped 4 bases from V and 5 bases from J, with 16 bases between. Each TCR beta library was made by quantitative 5'-RACE that incorporated molecular barcodes. TCRdb itself ran the 5' RACE reads through MiXCR, one entry per CDR3 protein. The sample has roughly 64,000 distinct CDR3 sequences; under 7.5% are singletons. These data are taken from a study of CD8 T cells in ankylosing spondylitis. Notes on the study in general: A TCR beta motif of several highly homologous variants appeared characteristic of ankylosing spondylitis blood. Some of these motif variants have turned up before, in reports on reactive arthritis synovial fluid and blood. Disease-associated clonotypes exhibited CD8+ identity and were relatively infrequent in peripheral blood.

This clonotype originated in a male donor with ankylosing spondylitis. Sequencing used synovial fluid, either unsorted or a sorted T cell fraction (not recorded which). This chain joins TRBV5-4 and TRBJ2-1; D ambiguous. CDR3 protein: CASSLTSIPNNEQFF. The DNA for the CDR3 is TGTGCCAGCAGCCTAACCTCAATTCCGAACAATGAGCAGTTCTTC.